The 2 T cell receptor beta chains below come from one sample, sequenced in a study of vaccination effects on CD4 cells after COVID-19. The assay was immunoSEQ multiplex PCR, and TCRdb's table has in-frame clones only and misses some. The sample lists over 30,000 clones, roughly 78% seen once, with approximately 1.5% in the top ten. Within the ViraFEST assay, antigen-specific CD4+ T cells underwent expansion with viral peptide pools prior to sequencing. With approximately ten days of culture completed, CD4+ T cells were isolated. Participants completed two doses of the BNT162b2 or mRNA-1273 vaccine. No antigen is known for these receptors. This specimen was CD4+ T cells from PBMCs cultured with HCoV-NL63 spike peptides, taken after COVID-19 vaccination. The origin of the receptors is a human donor who received a COVID-19 vaccine. Some clones in this sample may be carry-over from other donors' samples.

This clone has only one observation. The rearrangement links TRBV6-5 to TRBJ1-6; D remains unclear. Germline V gene sequence: CDR1 MNHEY, CDR2 SVGAGI. Trimming left V 8 bases short and J 9 bases short, with 14 bases between. The length of the CDR3 is 13 residues. The CDR3, as DNA: TGTGCCAGCTGGACCCAACCCAGTTCACCCCTCCACTTT. As protein: CASWTQPSSPLHF.

Worth noting for this clone: Other DNA sequences in this specimen translate into the identical CDR3. The rearrangement links TRBV7-2 to TRBJ2-1; D is possibly TRBD2 (5 bases). The CDR3 consists of 15 residues. From germline, CDR1 is SGHTA and CDR2 FQGNSA. The V gene lost 2 bases and the J gene lost 1 base, with 9 bases spanning the gap. CDR3 in amino acids: CASSLTTGSYNEQFF. DNA for the CDR3: TGTGCCAGCAGCTTAACGACGGGGTCCTACAATGAGCAGTTCTTC.